This T cell receptor beta chain was recorded in a study of blood T cell repertoires in COVID-19. Participants were aged about 18 to 89 years from some 24 US areas. What the recovered Cohort 3 donors had was two negative PCRs, clearance, or symptom resolution. The CDR3 extends over 14 amino acids. V lost 5 bases, J lost 5 bases, and 4 bases stayed unmatched. Germline CDR1 MDHEN, CDR2 SYDVKM. In the authors' workflow: Amplification from reference gene primers served as the basis for estimated nucleated cell counts. Clones were read by immunoSEQ multiplex PCR, and TCRdb kept only the in-frame ones, dropping some. The DNA was the basis for D and trimming; V, J and clone size are from that table. The data contain a few hundred thousand clones, 89% of them singletons.

The genes are TRBV28 and TRBJ1-4; 8 positions match TRBD1. This clonotype was obtained from a woman in her 30s who had recovered from COVID-19. What was sequenced was PBMCs or T cells enriched from blood (not recorded which). CDR3 DNA sequence: TGTGCCAGCAGTCGGGACAGGTTAAATGAAAAACTGTTTTTT. This sequence encodes CASSRDRLNEKLFF.